The 8 T cell receptor beta chains below all came from one sample that was sequenced in a study of T cells in Graves' hyperthyroidism and ophthalmopathy. TCR beta CDR3 sequences were amplified from RNA transcripts. HTBI primers drove first-round RT-PCR of the TCR CDR3. In TCRdb, the multiplex PCR reads were re-called with MiXCR into one record per CDR3 protein. The sample includes about 290,000 distinct CDR3 sequences, 15% to 20% of them seen just once. The specimen was blood. All receptors derive from a man aged 25 to 40 with Graves' hyperthyroidism.

In its sample, this clonotype was seen many times. The rearrangement uses TRBV6-2 or TRBV6-3 and TRBJ2-7; D tentatively reads TRBD1 or TRBD2 (6 bases each). There are 15 residues in the CDR3. V was clipped by 2 bases and J by 2 bases, with 13 bases between them. Germline loops: CDR1 MNHEY, CDR2 SVGEGT. The CDR3 DNA reads TGTGCCAGCAGTTACAGGGGGACTCATCCCTACGAGCAGTACTTC. It translates to CASSYRGTHPYEQYF.

This chain uses TRBV29-1 with TRBJ2-1; TRBD2 agrees at 10 bases. The CDR3 runs 13 residues. The J segment lost 7 bases and the V segment lost 4 bases, leaving 4 bases of the junction unmatched. Per germline, CDR1 SQVTM and CDR2 ANQGSEA. CDR3 sequence (DNA): TGCAGCGTTGTGGGACTAGCGATTAATGAGCAGTTCTTC. This gives the protein CSVVGLAINEQFF.

This clonotype occurred a few times. V gene TRBV7-9 combines with J gene TRBJ1-1; no firm D call. The CDR3 is 13 residues long. Trimming shortened V by 3 bases and J by 11 bases, and 16 bases separated the two germline ends. Germline assignment: CDR1 SEHNR and CDR2 FQNEAQ (reference sequence). The CDR3 bases are TGTGCCAGCAGCTTTAAGGGTAGGGCTTCGGCTTTCTTT. It encodes CASSFKGRASAFF.

The chain combines TRBV7-8 with TRBJ1-5; D gene unclear. V lost 2 bases and J 4 bases, leaving 6 bases between the germline ends. The CDR3 is 13 amino acids. Germline V gives CDR1 SGHVS, CDR2 FQNEAQ. CDR3 sequence: CASSLRVNQPQHF. DNA of the CDR3: TGTGCCAGCAGCTTACGGGTTAATCAGCCCCAGCATTTT.

The V call is TRBV29-1, the J call TRBJ2-1; 7 nucleotides agree with TRBD2. The CDR3 is 14 amino acids. Germline CDR1 and CDR2: SQVTM and ANQGSEA. J lost 8 bases, V lost 4 bases, and 11 bases had no gene match. This CDR3 is CSVGGGGVSDEQFF. The CDR3 coding sequence is TGCAGCGTTGGGGGGGGGGGGGTGAGCGATGAGCAGTTCTTC.

The V call is TRBV25-1, the J call TRBJ1-2, with D unresolved. The CDR3 extends over 13 amino acids. Trimming shortened V by 8 bases and J by 4 bases, and 14 bases separated the two germline ends. The germline CDR1 and CDR2 sequences are MGHDK and SYGVNS. The CDR3, as DNA: TGTGCCAGCTCCGAAGGAGTTGCCTATGGCTACACCTTC. Protein: CASSEGVAYGYTF.

A few counts support this clonotype. This rearrangement joins TRBV27 to TRBJ1-2; no clear D. Trimming removed 2 bases from V and 6 bases from J, with 16 bases in between. The CDR3 runs 15 residues. Germline V lookup: CDR1 MNHEY, CDR2 SMNVEV (reference sequence). The CDR3 DNA follows: TGTGCCAGCAGTTTACTCTCCGACAAAACGGATGGCTACACCTTC. Translated, it gives CASSLLSDKTDGYTF.

There are many counts of this clonotype. One end of the junction is discordant with germline, which a read error may explain. The V call is TRBV20-1, the J call TRBJ1-1; 9 nucleotides align to TRBD1. This CDR3 has 13 amino acids. The germline gives CDR1 DFQATT, CDR2 SNEGSKA (reference sequence). The CDR3 protein is CGAQTGGRTEAFF. The CDR3 DNA is TGCGGTGCCCAGACAGGGGGGAGGACTGAAGCTTTCTTT.